The sequence of this T cell receptor beta chain was determined in a study of OX40 agonist ivuxolimab in advanced cancers. The data were produced by immunoSEQ multiplex PCR, yet TCRdb's version contains in-frame clones alone and is incomplete. Among more than 70,000 clones listed, 85% were seen once. Sequences were derived from CD4+ or CD8+ T cells sorted from blood, sampled in a trial of the OX40 agonist ivuxolimab. The TCR originated in an adult with an advanced solid tumor such as melanoma, head and neck, liver or kidney cancer.

In nucleotides, the CDR3 is TGTGCCAGCAGTGGACCGGGACTATACAATGAGCAGTTCTTC. Residues: CASSGPGLYNEQFF. This chain connects TRBV6-5 to TRBJ2-1; 7 nucleotides align to TRBD2. CDR3 length equals 14 residues. The J segment lost 4 bases and the V segment lost 5 bases, leaving 5 bases of the junction unmatched. Germline CDR1 MNHEY, CDR2 SVGAGI.